This TCR beta chain was identified in a study of T cells after yellow fever vaccination. For the study at large: Those fractions that held only low numbers of cells were prepared using the SMART-Seq v4 Ultra Low Input RNA kit. Whole-study results and caveats: Most primary-vaccination clones recurred post-booster (around 95% CD4, roughly 87% CD8).

This clonotype has a count of ten or more. What it recognizes is unknown. A process of 5'RACE template switching, which added a universal primer site and UMIs, was used to make TCR cDNA. TCRdb recomputed calls from the 5' RACE reads with MiXCR, one row per CDR3 protein. The top ten clones hold roughly a fifth of a sample with some 240,000 distinct CDR3 sequences, 3.6% of them seen once. The TCR originated in a man younger than 35 who received the YFV17D yellow fever vaccine. Sample: PBMCs, taken 15 days after the yellow fever booster vaccination.

CDR3 sequence: CASSSGGRPRGEQYV. CDR3 nucleotides: TGTGCCAGCAGTTCGGGGGGTCGGCCTAGGGGCGAGCAGTACGTC. The genes are TRBV6-2 or TRBV6-3 and TRBJ2-7; 7 bases match TRBD2. The V segment lost 4 bases and the J segment 6 bases; nucleotides outside the gene matches: 12. This CDR3 contains 15 residues. Germline V CDR1 and CDR2: MNHEY, SVGEGT.